These 14 T cell receptor beta chains came from one sample sequenced in a study of molecular identifiers for immune sequencing clone quantification (dated by TCRdb to 2017 to 2018). Library construction relied on PCR. Sequencing used an Illumina HiSeq 4000. TCRdb handled the public reads itself, with Q25 trimming in fastp and clone calling in MiXCR, and kept productive beta chains. CDR3 protein duplicates are merged, each entry listing the most common genes and DNA. The sample has some 93,000 distinct CDR3 sequences on record, roughly 23% of them singletons. The ten biggest clones cover roughly 1% of the sample. The sample comprised naive CD8+ T cells from blood, with Jurkat cell RNA spiked in. The cell subset or site label, as the study defines it: FACS-sorted CD8+CD4-CCR7+CD45RA+ naive T cells. These receptors were taken from a human donor in good health. Some libraries in this study had Jurkat cell RNA spiked in.

With regard to this clonotype: At one end, the junction sequence differs from germline, possibly due to a read error. V is TRBV10-3 and J is TRBJ2-7, with 9 positions matching TRBD1. CDR3 size: 14 residues. The germline CDR1 and CDR2 sequences are ENHRY and SYGVKD. CDR3 protein: CAVSVTDRGYEQYF. The CDR3 DNA follows: TGTGCCGTCAGTGTCACGGACAGGGGTTACGAGCAGTACTTC.

This clonotype was counted a few times. This rearrangement joins TRBV7-9 to TRBJ2-5; 10 bases are shared with TRBD1. J gave up 5 bases and V 7 bases, and 13 bases lay outside the gene matches. The CDR3 is 16 residues long. Germline V gene data show CDR1 as SEHNR and CDR2 as FQNEAQ (reference sequence). The CDR3 DNA reads TGTGCCAGCACCCCATCCCGGGGACAGGGGTTGGAGACCCAGTACTTC. Its protein product is CASTPSRGQGLETQYF.

There are many counts of this clonotype. The J gene is TRBJ2-3, the V gene TRBV7-9; D not certain. V was pared by 3 bases and J by 6 bases, with 10 bases between. Germline values: CDR1 SEHNR, CDR2 FQNEAQ (reference sequence). The CDR3 covers 13 residues. CDR3 loop: CASSFPPSDTQYF. CDR3 DNA sequence: TGTGCCAGCAGCTTCCCACCGTCGGATACGCAGTATTTT.

This chain links TRBV28 with TRBJ2-2; TRBD1 aligns across 9 bases. The V gene end was trimmed by 6 bases and the J gene end by 6 bases; junction bases not matched to a gene: 8. The CDR3 is 15 amino acids. From germline, CDR1 is MDHEN and CDR2 SYDVKM. CDR3 in amino acids: CASRGQGMSAGELFF. The CDR3 nucleotides read TGTGCCAGCAGGGGACAGGGTATGAGCGCCGGGGAGCTGTTTTTT.

About this clonotype itself: This sequence may be a read error, since a much larger clone differs from it by one base. The chain couples TRBV2 to TRBJ1-1; TRBD1 aligns across 9 bases. Germline V gene data show CDR1 as SNHLY and CDR2 as FYNNEI. The length of the CDR3 is 14 residues. CDR3: CTSSAGTGFTEAFF. DNA of the CDR3: TGTACCAGCAGTGCCGGGACAGGGTTTACTGAAGCTTTCTTT.

This clonotype has a count of ten or more. The chain recombines TRBV7-9 with TRBJ2-3; D perhaps matches TRBD1 (5 bases). V was pared by 5 bases and J by 6 bases, with 18 bases between. Germline CDR1 is SEHNR and CDR2 is FQNEAQ (reference sequence). This CDR3 has 15 residues. CDR3 DNA: TGTGCCAGCAGCGCCAGAAGACAGTTTCAGGATACGCAGTATTTT. Translating gives CASSARRQFQDTQYF.

On this clonotype: A read error is possible here, since a much larger clone lies one base away. As DNA, the CDR3 is TGTGCCAGCAGTTATTTGGGTTACGCCAGGGAGCTGTTTTTT. This codes for CASSYLGYARELFF. This chain connects TRBV6-2 or TRBV6-3 to TRBJ2-2, with D hard to call. This CDR3 has 14 residues. V was cut by 3 bases and J by 9 bases, with 14 bases left in between. CDR1 MNHEY and CDR2 SVGEGT come from the germline V gene.

As regards this clonotype: With a much larger clone just one base away, this may be a read error. V gene TRBV4-1 combines with J gene TRBJ1-1, with D hard to call. The ends were cut back, 4 bases at V and 6 bases at J, with 18 bases in the middle. The CDR3 loop spans 15 amino acids. CDR1 and CDR2 from the germline V gene are MGHRA and YSYEKL. The CDR3 here is CASSRDQAWDPEAFF. For the CDR3, the DNA is TGCGCCAGCAGCCGAGATCAGGCCTGGGATCCTGAAGCTTTCTTT.

This clonotype was counted at least ten times. V gene TRBV12-3 or TRBV12-4 combines with J gene TRBJ2-3; D is perhaps TRBD2 (5 bases). The V end lost 3 bases, the J end lost 4 bases, and 14 bases lay between the germline ends. The CDR3 totals 15 residues. The CDR3 bases are TGTGCCAGCAGTTTGCCTAGCCCTTACCCAGATACGCAGTATTTT. It yields the protein CASSLPSPYPDTQYF.

The sample holds a few counts of this clonotype. Given a much more abundant clone one base away, this may be a read error. The final CDR3 position lacks the conserved phenylalanine or tryptophan, pointing to a likely read error. The chain is built from TRBV6-5 and TRBJ1-1, with 12 nucleotides matching TRBD1. Germline V gene data show CDR1 as MNHEY and CDR2 as SVGAGI. The CDR3 runs to 17 residues. V dropped 5 bases and J dropped 5; count of bases not matched to a gene: 12. CDR3 nucleotide sequence: TGTGCCAGCAGTGGGTGGGACAGGGGGCGCGGAGTGACTGAAGCTTTCCTT. It encodes CASSGWDRGRGVTEAFL.

This clonotype has just a few counts. The rearrangement uses TRBV30 and TRBJ1-2, with a weak D call TRBD1 (5 bases). Trimming stripped 0 bases from V and 5 bases from J, with 13 bases between. The CDR3 sequence is 14 residues long. Germline values: CDR1 GTSNPN, CDR2 SVGIG (reference sequence). The CDR3 coding sequence is TGTGCCTGGAGTGTACTGCGGACACCTTATGGCTACACCTTC. This gives the protein CAWSVLRTPYGYTF.

This chain links TRBV6-2 or TRBV6-3 with TRBJ2-7; no clear D. CDR1 is MNHEY and CDR2 is SVGEGT in the germline V gene. The CDR3 runs to 12 residues. V was shortened by 2 bases and J by 3 bases, with 5 bases between the two germline ends. CDR3 residues: CASSYIDYEQYF. In DNA form, the CDR3 reads TGTGCCAGCAGTTACATAGACTACGAGCAGTACTTC.

This clonotype was counted a few times. J is TRBJ2-2 and V is TRBV5-4; a weak D match, TRBD1 (5 bases). V was clipped by 0 bases and J by 5 bases, with 8 bases between them. Germline V gene sequence: CDR1 SGHNT, CDR2 YYREEE (reference sequence). The CDR3 has 14 amino acids. The CDR3 sequence: CASSLVGETGELFF. The CDR3 nucleotides are TGTGCCAGCAGCTTGGTAGGGGAAACCGGGGAGCTGTTTTTT.

There are many counts of this clonotype. This chain uses TRBV7-3 with TRBJ2-5, with D unresolved. Germline CDR1 SGHTA, CDR2 FQGTGA. Trimming stripped 1 base from V and 1 base from J, with 7 bases between. This CDR3 contains 14 residues. The CDR3 loop is CASSLSGGQETQYF. CDR3 nucleotide sequence: TGTGCCAGCAGCTTAAGTGGCGGCCAAGAGACCCAGTACTTC.